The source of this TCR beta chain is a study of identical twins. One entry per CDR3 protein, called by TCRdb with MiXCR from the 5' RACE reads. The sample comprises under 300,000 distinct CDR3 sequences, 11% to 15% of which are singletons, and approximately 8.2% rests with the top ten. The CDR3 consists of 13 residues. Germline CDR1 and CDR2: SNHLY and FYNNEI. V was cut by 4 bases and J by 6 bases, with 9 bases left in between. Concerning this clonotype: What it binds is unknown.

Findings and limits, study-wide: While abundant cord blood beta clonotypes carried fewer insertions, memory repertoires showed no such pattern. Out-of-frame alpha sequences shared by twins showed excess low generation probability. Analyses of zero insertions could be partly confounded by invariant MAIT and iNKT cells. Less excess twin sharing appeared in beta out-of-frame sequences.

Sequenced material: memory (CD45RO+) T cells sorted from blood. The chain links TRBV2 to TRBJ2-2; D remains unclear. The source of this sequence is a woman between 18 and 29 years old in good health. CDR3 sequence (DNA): TGTGCCAGCAGTGTGGGCCCGCCCGGGGAGCTGTTTTTT. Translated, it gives CASSVGPPGELFF.